This TCR beta chain was observed in a study of blood T cell repertoires in COVID-19. Study context: Both acute and convalescent COVID-19 samples were obtained from the United States, Italy and Spain. Sample material is recorded as cDNA or gDNA derived from T cells, B-cell-depleted T cells, or PBMCs.

The CDR3 sequence is 18 residues long. Germline CDR1 SGHRS, CDR2 YFSETQ. V gave up 1 base and J gave up 0 bases; unmatched junction bases: 7. Per the study methods: How many nucleated cells were present was estimated from reference gene primer amplification. This table comes from immunoSEQ multiplex PCR, and its TCRdb copy is limited to in-frame clones, with some not included. V, J and clone size were drawn from that table, and D and trimming were deduced from the DNA. This table has more than 200,000 clones, approximately 90% appearing once. The sequenced material came from peripheral blood. The TCR comes from a man younger than 35 with active or convalescent COVID-19. This rearrangement joins TRBV5-1 to TRBJ1-3, with 10 bases that match TRBD1. The CDR3 region is CASSLPPGQGNSGNTIYF. CDR3 DNA: TGCGCCAGCAGCTTGCCGCCGGGACAGGGGAACTCTGGAAACACCATATATTTT.